These 20 T cell receptor beta chains were sequenced from one sample in a study of blood T cell repertoires in COVID-19. The method was immunoSEQ multiplex PCR; TCRdb's version includes in-frame clones alone and lacks a portion of them. The sample lists approximately 200,000 clones; approximately 90% were seen once. The sample comprised peripheral blood. These receptors were obtained from a man aged 25-45 years with COVID-19, enrolled during active disease.

V usage is TRBV7-2 and J usage is TRBJ1-1, with 9 positions matching TRBD1. Trimming cost V 5 bases and J 7 bases; bases outside gene matches: 8. The CDR3 consists of 14 residues. CDR1 and CDR2 from the germline V gene are SGHTA and FQGNSA. As DNA, the CDR3 is TGTGCCAGCAGCCTTATCCGACAGGGGGGTGAAGCTTTCTTT. Its translation: CASSLIRQGGEAFF.

The chain is built from TRBV28 and TRBJ1-5; no clear D. The CDR3 is 12 residues long. Deletions cut 5 bases from V and 10 bases from J, with 12 bases between. Germline assignment: CDR1 MDHEN and CDR2 SYDVKM. DNA of the CDR3: TGTGCCAGCAGTATAAGCGCCCGACCCCAGCATTTT. This sequence encodes CASSISARPQHF.

Here the CDR3 reads CASSARGPSSYEQYF. The CDR3 DNA sequence: TGTGCCAGCAGCGCAAGGGGGCCGAGCTCCTACGAGCAGTACTTC. This chain uses TRBV11-2 with TRBJ2-7, with 7 bases fitting TRBD1. This CDR3 has 15 residues. Trimming removed 5 bases from V and 0 bases from J; junction bases left unmatched: 7. Germline V gene lookup returns CDR1 SGHAT and CDR2 FQNNGV.

The chain uses TRBV3-1 (or the pseudogene TRBV3-2) and TRBJ2-5, with 8 bases aligning to TRBD2. Unmatched junction bases numbered 7, after V lost 5 bases and J lost 2 bases. The CDR3 runs to 15 residues. Germline CDR1 reads LGHDT; CDR2 reads YNNKEL (reference sequence). The CDR3 DNA sequence: TGTGCCAGCAGCTCAACGGCTAGCGGGCAAGAGACCCAGTACTTC. Translation gives CASSSTASGQETQYF.

The V gene is TRBV13, the J gene TRBJ2-1, with D possibly being TRBD2 (6 bases). Germline V CDR1 and CDR2: PRHDT, FYEKMQ (reference sequence). The CDR3 is made up of 15 amino acids. V dropped 5 bases and J dropped 5 bases, with 16 bases sitting between them. The CDR3 reads CASSPAGLGHNEQFF. DNA for the CDR3: TGTGCCAGCAGCCCCGCGGGACTCGGGCACAATGAGCAGTTCTTC.

The gene calls are TRBV7-9 and TRBJ1-3; D is unclear. The CDR3 runs 13 residues. V lost 1 base, J lost 7 bases, and 8 bases lay in between. Per the germline V gene, CDR1 is SEHNR and CDR2 is FQNEAQ (reference sequence). The CDR3 sequence: CASSLVGGNTIYF. In nucleotides, the CDR3 is TGTGCCAGCAGCTTAGTAGGAGGCAACACCATATATTTT.

The chain is built from TRBV11-3 and TRBJ2-2; weak D call: TRBD2 (7 bases). Germline CDR1 and CDR2: SGHNT and YENEEA. The CDR3 consists of 17 residues. V lost 0 bases to trimming and J lost 3 bases, with 14 bases between them. CDR3 region: CASSLEEGGTHTGELFF. Written as DNA, the CDR3 is TGTGCCAGCAGCTTAGAAGAGGGGGGGACACACACCGGGGAGCTGTTTTTT.

The chain employs TRBV15 and TRBJ2-7; 9 bases match TRBD2. V was pared by 1 base and J by 5 bases, with 9 bases of the junction left unmatched. The CDR3 runs 16 residues. Germline V gene data show CDR1 as LNHNV and CDR2 as YYDKDF (reference sequence). The CDR3: CATSRVGSGGSNEQYF. The CDR3 region has the DNA TGTGCCACCAGCAGAGTTGGGAGCGGGGGGTCTAACGAGCAGTACTTC.

J is TRBJ1-4 and V is TRBV2; possible D gene TRBD1, 5 bases. Trimming took off 7 bases at V and 5 bases at J, with 17 bases between the two ends. This CDR3 has 15 amino acids. The germline gives CDR1 SNHLY, CDR2 FYNNEI. The CDR3 sequence: CASKPGTGGNEKLFF. DNA for the CDR3: TGTGCCAGCAAACCCGGGACGGGAGGAAATGAAAAACTGTTTTTT. The full variable domain, completed using reference TRBV2 and TRBJ1-4, is EPEVTQTPSHQVTQMGQEVILRCVPISNHLYFYWYRQILGQKVEFLVSFYNNEISEKSEIFDDQFSVERPDGSNFTLKIRSTKLEDSAMYFCASKPGTGGNEKLFFGSGTQLSVL.

V and J are TRBV18 and TRBJ1-5; TRBD1 matches 10 bases. CDR3 length: 15 amino acids. From germline, CDR1 is KGHSH and CDR2 LQKENI. V gave up 5 bases and J gave up 4 bases; unmatched junction bases: 5. CDR3 DNA: TGTGCCAGCTCAGCCGGGACAGGGGATAATCAGCCCCAGCATTTT. This gives the protein CASSAGTGDNQPQHF.

The CDR3 sequence: CAWSVLDSGSYNEQFF. The DNA of the CDR3 is TGTGCCTGGAGTGTACTGGATAGCGGGTCCTACAATGAGCAGTTCTTC. The chain couples TRBV30 to TRBJ2-1; TRBD2 agrees at 7 bases. Germline V gene sequence: CDR1 GTSNPN, CDR2 SVGIG (reference sequence). Trimming removed 0 bases from V and 1 base from J; junction bases left unmatched: 6. The CDR3 totals 16 residues.

The gene calls are TRBV28 and TRBJ1-1, with TRBD1 identical over 10 bases. Trimming cost V 7 bases and J 10 bases; bases outside gene matches: 9. Germline V gives CDR1 MDHEN, CDR2 SYDVKM. The CDR3 runs to 13 residues. CDR3 sequence reads: CASIGRDRGGAFF. CDR3 coding DNA: TGTGCCAGCATTGGGAGGGACAGGGGAGGAGCTTTCTTT. Drawing the rest from reference TRBV28 and TRBJ1-1, the complete variable domain is DVKVTQSSRYLVKRTGEKVFLECVQDMDHENMFWYRQDPGLGLRLIYFSYDVKMKEKGDIPEGYSVSREKKERFSLILESASTNQTSMYLCASIGRDRGGAFFGQGTRLTVV.

The chain links TRBV6-4 to TRBJ2-2; D call uncertain. CDR1 and CDR2 from the germline V gene are MRHNA and SNTAGT. CDR3 size: 13 residues. Deletions cut 8 bases from V and 0 bases from J, with 7 bases between. This chain's CDR3 is CASAVTNTGELFF. In nucleotides, the CDR3 is TGTGCCAGCGCGGTAACGAACACCGGGGAGCTGTTTTTT.

This sequence joins TRBV7-9 and TRBJ1-4; no firm D call. There are 15 residues in the CDR3. Per germline, CDR1 SEHNR and CDR2 FQNEAQ (reference sequence). V gave up 3 bases and J gave up 1 base, with 9 bases separating them. The CDR3 coding sequence is TGTGCCAGCAGCTTCTGGCCACAAACTAATGAAAAACTGTTTTTT. Amino acids: CASSFWPQTNEKLFF.

The chain couples TRBV2 to TRBJ1-3, with a tentative D call TRBD1 (5 bases). The germline CDR1 and CDR2 sequences are SNHLY and FYNNEI. The germline V and J ends were trimmed by 8 bases and 0 bases, with 8 bases remaining between them. The length of the CDR3 is 13 residues. The CDR3 bases are TGTGCCAGCGGGGGACTCTCTGGAAACACCATATATTTT. Protein product: CASGGLSGNTIYF. Based on the CDR3 plus reference TRBV2 and TRBJ1-3, the full variable domain is EPEVTQTPSHQVTQMGQEVILRCVPISNHLYFYWYRQILGQKVEFLVSFYNNEISEKSEIFDDQFSVERPDGSNFTLKIRSTKLEDSAMYFCASGGLSGNTIYFGEGSWLTVV.

The V and J genes are TRBV4-1 and TRBJ2-4, with 10 bases fitting TRBD2. Germline V CDR1 and CDR2: MGHRA, YSYEKL. This CDR3 is built from 19 residues. V lost 3 bases, J lost 6 bases, and 17 bases stayed unmatched. In DNA form, the CDR3 reads TGCGCCAGCAGCCAGACCCCGGGACTAGCGCCCAGGGGGGTAAACATTCAGTACTTC. Translating gives CASSQTPGLAPRGVNIQYF.

This sequence joins TRBV28 and TRBJ1-1; 9 nucleotides match TRBD1. Germline V lookup: CDR1 MDHEN, CDR2 SYDVKM. V was clipped by 4 bases and J by 10 bases; unmatched bases: 4. The CDR3 totals 12 residues. The CDR3 loop is CASSSPTGGAFF. CDR3 DNA: TGTGCCAGCAGTTCCCCGACAGGGGGAGCTTTCTTT.

J is TRBJ1-4 and V is TRBV5-1; 8 bases match TRBD1. This CDR3 comprises 16 residues. After removal of 2 bases from V and 5 bases from J, the junction contained 8 bases not matched to a gene. CDR1 and CDR2 from the germline V gene are SGHRS and YFSETQ. The CDR3 DNA reads as TGCGCCAGCAGCTTCGGACAGGGCAGTGGGAATGAAAAACTGTTTTTT. It yields the protein CASSFGQGSGNEKLFF.

This clone was counted a single time. The chain combines TRBV5-1 with TRBJ2-7; 9 bases are shared with TRBD2. The CDR3 consists of 15 residues. The ends lost 4 bases at V and 4 bases at J; junction bases unmatched: 9. Germline V CDR1 and CDR2: SGHRS, YFSETQ. CDR3 loop: CASSLMTSGVYEQYF. CDR3 nucleotides: TGCGCCAGCAGCCTGATGACTAGCGGTGTATACGAGCAGTACTTC.

The sample holds one count of this clone. The chain links TRBV11-2 to TRBJ1-5; perhaps TRBD1 as D (6 bases). V dropped 0 bases and J dropped 6 bases, with 12 bases sitting between them. The CDR3 spans 15 residues. CDR1 and CDR2 from the germline V gene are SGHAT and FQNNGV. The CDR3 DNA sequence: TGTGCCAGCAGCTTAGATCCTGGGGGCGGTCAGCCCCAGCATTTT. Its translation: CASSLDPGGGQPQHF.